These T cell receptor beta chains were read from a single sample in a study of control samples from healthy donors and cancer patients. The repertoire was sequenced with immunoSEQ multiplex PCR; TCRdb's copy has only in-frame clones and lacks some. This sample has fewer than 200,000 clones, with roughly 95% found just once. Sequenced sample: blood. The source of these receptors is a woman in her 30s in good health. CDR3s include the opening cysteine and the closing phenylalanine or tryptophan. The D gene is left open where the match is weak.

D	V	J	DNA	CDR3
.	TRBV20-1	TRBJ2-1	TGCAGTGCTAGTATGTTTTCGGTAGCCCTGAACAATGAGCAGTTCTTC	CSASMFSVALNNEQFF
.	TRBV30	TRBJ2-1	TGTGCCTGGAGTCCGGACTATGAGCAGTTCTTC	CAWSPDYEQFF
TRBD1	TRBV29-1	TRBJ1-2	TGCAGCGTTGAACGGGACAGCTTTAACTATGGCTACACCTTC	CSVERDSFNYGYTF
.	TRBV19	TRBJ2-5	TGTGCCAGTAGTCCTCGGACGGCGCAAGAGACCCAGTACTTC	CASSPRTAQETQYF
.	TRBV7-9	TRBJ2-3	TGTGCCAGCAGCGCTGGGGATACGCAGTATTTT	CASSAGDTQYF
.	TRBV30	TRBJ2-7	TGTGCCTGGAGAGAACTCGGACCTTTCTCCTACGAGCAGTACTTC	CAWRELGPFSYEQYF
TRBD1	TRBV7-3	TRBJ1-1	TGTGCCAGCAGCCGGGACAGCATGAACACTGAAGCTTTCTTT	CASSRDSMNTEAFF
TRBD1	TRBV28	TRBJ1-6	TGTGCCAGCAGATACCATGACAGGGAAGGTTCACCCCTCCACTTT	CASRYHDREGSPLHF
TRBD1	TRBV6-6	TRBJ1-6	TGTGCCAGCAGTCCGACAGGGGCTGGTTCACCCCTCCACTTT	CASSPTGAGSPLHF
.	TRBV5-1	TRBJ1-3	TGCGCCAGCAGCGCCACAGGGACTGGAAACACCATATATTTT	CASSATGTGNTIYF
.	TRBV30	TRBJ2-1	TGTGCCTGGAGTGGACTAGAAATGGGCAATGAGCAGTTCTTC	CAWSGLEMGNEQFF
TRBD1	TRBV10-1	TRBJ2-2	TGCGCCAGCAGTGAGTACTGGACAGGGAACACCGGGGAGCTGTTTTTT	CASSEYWTGNTGELFF
TRBD1	TRBV18	TRBJ2-3	TGTGCCAGCTTCTCTCAGGGGGCTCAATCAGATACGCAGTATTTT	CASFSQGAQSDTQYF
.	TRBV28	TRBJ2-3	TGTGCCAGCAGTTTTGTTTGGGGGGAGGATGGAACAGATACGCAGTATTTT	CASSFVWGEDGTDTQYF
.	TRBV6-5	TRBJ1-2	TGTGCCAGCAGTTACTCTAGGACAGCCTATGGCTACACCTTC	CASSYSRTAYGYTF
TRBD1	TRBV25-1	TRBJ1-4	TGTGCCAGCACCAGGGGGCTGGGTGAAAAACTGTTTTTT	CASTRGLGEKLFF
.	TRBV6-6	TRBJ2-7	TGTGCCAGCAGTCACCAAAGCCGGGACACATTAAGCGTAGCCTACGAGCAGTACTTC	CASSHQSRDTLSVAYEQYF
.	TRBV5-6	TRBJ2-7	TGTGCCAGCAGCTTCCTCCGGATCGAGCAGTACTTC	CASSFLRIEQYF
TRBD1	TRBV6-5	TRBJ1-6	TGTGCCAGCAGGGGACAGGGTTCCCCTAATTCACCCCTCCACTTT	CASRGQGSPNSPLHF
.	TRBV5-1	TRBJ2-7	TGCGCCAGCAGCTTGGCCTCGTCAAGCGGTACCCGCGGGCAGTACTTC	CASSLASSSGTRGQYF
TRBD1	TRBV29-1	TRBJ2-7	TGCAGCGTCGAGTGGCGCAAGGGGGCTTCCTACGAGCAGTACTTC	CSVEWRKGASYEQYF
.	TRBV30	TRBJ1-1	TGTGCCTGGAGCGATAGTACGACGGGACGCACTGAAGCTTTCTTT	CAWSDSTTGRTEAFF
.	TRBV3-1/TRBV3-2	TRBJ1-4	TGTGCCAGCAGCGCACCGGGACTTGAAAAACTGTTTTTT	CASSAPGLEKLFF
TRBD2	TRBV28	TRBJ2-1	TGTGCCAGCAGTTCCCCCGGGACTAGCGGGAGAAGGTACAATGAGCAGTTCTTC	CASSSPGTSGRRYNEQFF
.	TRBV5-1	TRBJ1-2	TGCGCCAGCAGCAACGAGGGTGGTGTATTCAGTGGCTACACCTTC	CASSNEGGVFSGYTF
TRBD1	TRBV6-4	TRBJ2-3	TGTGCCAGCAGTGACTCACAGGGGGCAGATACGCAGTATTTT	CASSDSQGADTQYF
.	TRBV6-1	TRBJ1-1	TGTGCCAGCAGTGAACTTGCAGGGATGAACACTGAAGCTTTCTTT	CASSELAGMNTEAFF
.	TRBV6-5	TRBJ2-6	TGTGCCTGCGGGACAGCCGACGTTGGGGCCAACGTCCTGACTTTC	CACGTADVGANVLTF
TRBD2	TRBV7-9	TRBJ2-7	TGTGCCAGCAGCTTACGACTAGCGGGAGGCAAGGTGGGGTACGAGCAGTACTTC	CASSLRLAGGKVGYEQYF
TRBD1	TRBV30	TRBJ1-6	TGTGCCTGGGCCCGAAGGGACAGAAATTCACCCCTCCACTTT	CAWARRDRNSPLHF
.	TRBV30	TRBJ2-4	TGTGCCTGGAAGTCAGTAGCCAAAAACATTCAGTACTTC	CAWKSVAKNIQYF
.	TRBV28	TRBJ1-6	TGTGCCAGCAGTTTCGGGCGAGCACCCCTCCACTTT	CASSFGRAPLHF
.	TRBV4-2	TRBJ1-4	TGTGCCAGCAGCCAAGATCGTGTCGCGCCAGGTAAAAATGAAAAACTGTTTTTT	CASSQDRVAPGKNEKLFF
TRBD2	TRBV5-5	TRBJ2-1	TGTGCCAGCAGCTTGGGTGGGGGGGAAATCTCCTACAATGAGCAGTTCTTC	CASSLGGGEISYNEQFF
TRBD1	TRBV5-6	TRBJ2-7	TGTGCCAGCAGCTTCTTCCGGGACAGGGTGACCTACGAGCAGTACTTC	CASSFFRDRVTYEQYF
TRBD1	TRBV29-1	TRBJ1-1	TGCAGCGTTGTGTGGGGACAGTCCTTGAACACTGAAGCTTTCTTT	CSVVWGQSLNTEAFF
.	TRBV2	TRBJ1-1	TGTGCCAGTTTGACTGAAGCTTTCTTT	CASLTEAFF
.	TRBV19	TRBJ1-1	TGTGCCAGTAGTATAGGGACAGAACACACTGAAGCTTTCTTT	CASSIGTEHTEAFF
TRBD2	TRBV7-2	TRBJ2-1	TGTGCCAGCAGCGTTCCGGGACTAGCACATCAGTTCTTC	CASSVPGLAHQFF
TRBD1	TRBV6-5	TRBJ2-7	TGTGCCAGCAGGGGAGACAGGGTCCCACCCTACGAGCAGTACTTC	CASRGDRVPPYEQYF
.	TRBV2	TRBJ2-5	TGTGCCAGCAGTGACCCCGGACTGGGTGGGGAGACCCAGTACTTC	CASSDPGLGGETQYF
.	TRBV19	TRBJ2-1	TGTGCCAGTAGTATTTTTCGGGGGAGAGGGGGAAGCAATGAGCAGTTCTTC	CASSIFRGRGGSNEQFF